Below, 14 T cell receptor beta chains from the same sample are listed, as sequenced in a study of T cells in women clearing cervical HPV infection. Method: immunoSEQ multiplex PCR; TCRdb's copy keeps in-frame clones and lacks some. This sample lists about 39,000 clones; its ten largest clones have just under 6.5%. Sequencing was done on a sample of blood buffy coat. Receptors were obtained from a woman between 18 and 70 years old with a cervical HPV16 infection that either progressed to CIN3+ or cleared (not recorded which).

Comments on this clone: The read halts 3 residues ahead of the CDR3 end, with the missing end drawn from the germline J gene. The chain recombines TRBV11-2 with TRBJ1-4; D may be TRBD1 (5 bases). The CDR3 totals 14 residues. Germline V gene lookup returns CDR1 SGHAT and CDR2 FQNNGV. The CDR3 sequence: CASNLHGGVTPLFF. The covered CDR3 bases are TGTGCCAGCAACCTCCACGGGGGAGTGACACCA.

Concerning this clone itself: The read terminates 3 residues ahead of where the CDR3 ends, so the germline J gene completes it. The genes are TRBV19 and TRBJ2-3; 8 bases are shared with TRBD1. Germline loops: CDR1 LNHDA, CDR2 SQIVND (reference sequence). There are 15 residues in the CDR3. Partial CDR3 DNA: TGTGCCAGTAGTACCACAGGGGGTAACAATCAGCCG. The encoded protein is CASSTTGGNNQP. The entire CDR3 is CASSTTGGNNQPQYF.

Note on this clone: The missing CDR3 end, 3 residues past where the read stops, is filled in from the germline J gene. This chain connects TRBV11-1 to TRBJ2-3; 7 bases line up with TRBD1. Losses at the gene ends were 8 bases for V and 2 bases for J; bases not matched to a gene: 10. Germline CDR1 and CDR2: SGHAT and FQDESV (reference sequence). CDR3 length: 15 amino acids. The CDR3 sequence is CASATDRDSTDTQYF. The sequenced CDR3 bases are TGTGCCAGCGCCACAGACAGGGATTCCACAGATACG.

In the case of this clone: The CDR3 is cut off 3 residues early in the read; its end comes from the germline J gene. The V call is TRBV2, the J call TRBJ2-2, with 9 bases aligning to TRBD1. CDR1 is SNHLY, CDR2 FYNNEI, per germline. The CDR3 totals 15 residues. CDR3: CASIRDRAYNSPLFF. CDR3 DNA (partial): TGTGCCAGCATCCGGGACAGGGCATATAATTCACCG.

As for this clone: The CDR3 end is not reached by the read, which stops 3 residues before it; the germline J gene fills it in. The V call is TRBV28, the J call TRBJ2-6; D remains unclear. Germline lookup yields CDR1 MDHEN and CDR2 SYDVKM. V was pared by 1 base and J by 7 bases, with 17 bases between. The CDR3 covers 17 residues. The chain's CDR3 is CASSLYPRSETANVLTF. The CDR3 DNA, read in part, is TGTGCCAGCAGTTTATATCCCAGGTCGGAAACCGCCAACGTC. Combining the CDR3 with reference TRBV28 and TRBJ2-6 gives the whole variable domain DVKVTQSSRYLVKRTGEKVFLECVQDMDHENMFWYRQDPGLGLRLIYFSYDVKMKEKGDIPEGYSVSREKKERFSLILESASTNQTSMYLCASSLYPRSETANVLTFGAGSRLTVL.

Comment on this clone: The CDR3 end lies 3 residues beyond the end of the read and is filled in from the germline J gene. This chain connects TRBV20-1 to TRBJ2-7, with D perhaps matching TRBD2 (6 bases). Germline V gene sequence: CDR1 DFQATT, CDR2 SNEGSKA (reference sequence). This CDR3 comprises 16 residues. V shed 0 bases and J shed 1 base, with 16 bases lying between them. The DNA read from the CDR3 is TGCAGTGCTAGAGAAATAGCGGCCCTAAGATCCTACGAG. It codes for CSAREIAALRSYE. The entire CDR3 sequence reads CSAREIAALRSYEQYF.

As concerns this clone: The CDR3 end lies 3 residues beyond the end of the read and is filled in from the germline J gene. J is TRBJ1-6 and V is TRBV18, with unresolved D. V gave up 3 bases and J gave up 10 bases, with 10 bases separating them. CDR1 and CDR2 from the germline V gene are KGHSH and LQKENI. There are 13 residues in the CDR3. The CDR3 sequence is CASSPDLRSPLHF. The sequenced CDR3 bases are TGTGCCAGCTCACCCGATTTAAGGTCACCC.

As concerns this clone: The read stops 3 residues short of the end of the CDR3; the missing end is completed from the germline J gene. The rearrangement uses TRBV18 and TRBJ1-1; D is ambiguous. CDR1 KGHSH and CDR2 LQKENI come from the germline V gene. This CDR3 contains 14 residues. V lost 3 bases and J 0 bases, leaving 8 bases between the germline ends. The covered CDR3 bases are TGTGCCAGCTCACCCACTGTGATGAACACTGAA. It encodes CASSPTVMNTE. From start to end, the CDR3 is CASSPTVMNTEAFF. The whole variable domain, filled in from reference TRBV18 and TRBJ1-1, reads NAGVMQNPRHLVRRRGQEARLRCSPMKGHSHVYWYRQLPEEGLKFMVYLQKENIIDESGMPKERFSAEFPKEGPSILRIQQVVRGDSAAYFCASSPTVMNTEAFFGQGTRLTVV.

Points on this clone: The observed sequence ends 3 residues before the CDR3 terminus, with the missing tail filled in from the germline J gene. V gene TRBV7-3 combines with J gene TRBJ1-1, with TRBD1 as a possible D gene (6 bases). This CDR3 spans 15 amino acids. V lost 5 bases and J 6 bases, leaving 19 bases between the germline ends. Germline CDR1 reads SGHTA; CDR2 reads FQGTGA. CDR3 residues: CASSDGLGARPEAFF. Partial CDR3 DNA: TGTGCCAGCAGCGACGGTCTGGGGGCGCGTCCTGAA.

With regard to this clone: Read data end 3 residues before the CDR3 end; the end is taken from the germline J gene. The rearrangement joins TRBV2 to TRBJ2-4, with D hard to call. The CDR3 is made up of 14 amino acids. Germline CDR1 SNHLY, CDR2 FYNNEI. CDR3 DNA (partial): TGTGCCAGCAGTCCTAGAGGAGTCTTCTATGGT. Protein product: CASSPRGVFYG. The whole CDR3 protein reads CASSPRGVFYGQYF.

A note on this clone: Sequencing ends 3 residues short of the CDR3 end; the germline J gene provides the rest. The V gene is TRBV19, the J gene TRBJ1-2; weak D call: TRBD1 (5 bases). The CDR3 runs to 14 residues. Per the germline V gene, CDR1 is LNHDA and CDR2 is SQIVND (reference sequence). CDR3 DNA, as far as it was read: TGTGCCAGTAGCCCGGACATTGATTTAAACATC. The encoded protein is CASSPDIDLNI. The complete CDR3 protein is CASSPDIDLNIYTF.

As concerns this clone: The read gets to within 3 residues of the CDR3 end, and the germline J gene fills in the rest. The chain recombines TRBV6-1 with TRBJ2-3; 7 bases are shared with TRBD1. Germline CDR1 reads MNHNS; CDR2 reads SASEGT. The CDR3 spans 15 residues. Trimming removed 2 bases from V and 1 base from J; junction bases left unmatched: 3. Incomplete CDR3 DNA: TGTGCCAGCAGTGAAAGGGGGCGGGGCACAGATACG. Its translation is CASSERGRGTDT. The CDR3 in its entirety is CASSERGRGTDTQYF.

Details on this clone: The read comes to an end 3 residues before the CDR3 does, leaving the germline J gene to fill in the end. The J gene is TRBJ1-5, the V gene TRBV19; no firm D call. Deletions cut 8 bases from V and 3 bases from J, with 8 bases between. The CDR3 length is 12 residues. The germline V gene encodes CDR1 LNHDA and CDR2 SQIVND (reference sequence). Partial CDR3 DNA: TGTGCCAGTGCGGAGGTCAATCAGCCC. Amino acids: CASAEVNQP. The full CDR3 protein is CASAEVNQPQHF.

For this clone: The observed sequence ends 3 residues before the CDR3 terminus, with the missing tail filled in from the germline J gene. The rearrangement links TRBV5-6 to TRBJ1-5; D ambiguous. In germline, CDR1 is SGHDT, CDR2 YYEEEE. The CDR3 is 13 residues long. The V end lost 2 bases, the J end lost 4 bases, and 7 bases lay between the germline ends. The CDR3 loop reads CASSFSRNQPQHF. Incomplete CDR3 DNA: TGTGCCAGCAGCTTTTCACGGAATCAGCCC. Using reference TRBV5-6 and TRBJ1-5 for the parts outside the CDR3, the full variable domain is DAGVTQSPTHLIKTRGQQVTLRCSPKSGHDTVSWYQQALGQGPQFIFQYYEEEERQRGNFPDRFSGHQFPNYSSELNVNALLLGDSALYLCASSFSRNQPQHFGDGTRLSIL.